These 23 T cell receptor beta chains were all obtained from the same sample, sequenced in a study of beta chain features in type 1 diabetes. Isolated RNA was reverse transcribed in full, so expressed TCRB transcripts were sequenced. TCRdb keeps only in-frame clones here, not all; method: immunoSEQ multiplex PCR. The repertoire holds fewer than 25,000 clones, with 50% as singletons. The specimen sequenced was stem cell memory CD4+ T cells from blood. Receptors were obtained from a man in his late teens or twenties in good health.

V and J are TRBV27 and TRBJ2-1; D not resolved. Trimming stripped 3 bases from V and 0 bases from J, with 6 bases between. Germline loops: CDR1 MNHEY, CDR2 SMNVEV (reference sequence). The CDR3 is made up of 14 amino acids. DNA for the CDR3: TGTGCCAGCAGTTTTTACAGCTCCTACAATGAGCAGTTCTTC. Protein product: CASSFYSSYNEQFF.

The rearrangement uses TRBV6-5 and TRBJ1-4; 12 bases match TRBD1. The CDR3 has 15 amino acids. CDR1 is MNHEY, CDR2 SVGAGI, per germline. V gave up 10 bases and J gave up 4 bases; unmatched junction bases: 7. CDR3: CATRDRGRNNEKLFF. The CDR3 DNA follows: TGTGCCACGCGGGACAGGGGGCGTAATAATGAAAAACTGTTTTTT.

The rearrangement uses TRBV18 and TRBJ2-5; D call uncertain. Trimming stripped 6 bases from V and 1 base from J, with 3 bases between. Germline V gives CDR1 KGHSH, CDR2 LQKENI. The CDR3 spans 11 residues. Written as DNA, the CDR3 is TGTGCCAGCTCCATCCAAGAGACCCAGTACTTC. Protein sequence: CASSIQETQYF. Supplemented by reference TRBV18 and TRBJ2-5, the full variable domain reads NAGVMQNPRHLVRRRGQEARLRCSPMKGHSHVYWYRQLPEEGLKFMVYLQKENIIDESGMPKERFSAEFPKEGPSILRIQQVVRGDSAAYFCASSIQETQYFGPGTRLLVL.

The J gene is TRBJ2-3, the V gene TRBV7-2; D is possibly TRBD2 (5 bases). The CDR3 covers 18 residues. Trimming removed 2 bases from V and 2 bases from J, with 20 bases in between. Germline lookup yields CDR1 SGHTA and CDR2 FQGNSA. CDR3 in amino acids: CASSLSGWRATNTDTQYF. CDR3 DNA sequence: TGTGCCAGCAGCTTATCAGGTTGGCGGGCCACAAACACAGATACGCAGTATTTT.

This chain joins TRBV14 and TRBJ2-7, with D perhaps TRBD1 (6 bases). The CDR3 loop spans 15 amino acids. Trimming stripped 3 bases from V and 2 bases from J, with 14 bases between. Germline V lookup: CDR1 SGHDN, CDR2 FVKESK. The chain's CDR3 is CASSQGHHPTYEQYF. CDR3 in DNA: TGTGCCAGCAGCCAGGGACACCACCCAACCTACGAGCAGTACTTC.

This rearrangement joins TRBV19 to TRBJ2-1; 11 positions match TRBD2. CDR1 and CDR2 from the germline V gene are LNHDA and SQIVND (reference sequence). V gave up 4 bases and J gave up 7 bases; unmatched junction bases: 9. The CDR3 length is 16 residues. The chain's CDR3 is CASSRAGTSGRNEQFF. CDR3 DNA: TGTGCCAGTAGTAGGGCCGGGACTAGCGGTAGGAATGAGCAGTTCTTC. Drawing the rest from reference TRBV19 and TRBJ2-1, the complete variable domain is DGGITQSPKYLFRKEGQNVTLSCEQNLNHDAMYWYRQDPGQGLRLIYYSQIVNDFQKGDIAEGYSVSREKKESFPLTVTSAQKNPTAFYLCASSRAGTSGRNEQFFGPGTRLTVL.

This clone appeared a few times. The chain recombines TRBV4-2 with TRBJ1-1; the match to TRBD1 covers 9 bases. Germline values: CDR1 LGHNA, CDR2 YNFKEQ. The trim removed 3 bases at V and 4 bases at J, leaving 6 bases unmatched. This CDR3 has 15 amino acids. The CDR3 loop reads CASSQGSGQGTEAFF. The CDR3, as DNA: TGTGCCAGCAGCCAGGGTTCGGGACAGGGCACTGAAGCTTTCTTT.

The chain has TRBV30 and TRBJ2-3; D not certain. The V gene's germline CDR1 is GTSNPN and CDR2 SVGIG (reference sequence). The CDR3 is 14 residues long. V was trimmed by 4 bases and J by 0 bases, leaving 11 bases between them. In DNA, the CDR3 is TGTGCCTGGAACGACGGGTTTAGCACAGATACGCAGTATTTT. Its translation: CAWNDGFSTDTQYF.

The CDR3 loop reads CASGAALNTGELFF. CDR3 nucleotide sequence: TGTGCCAGCGGAGCGGCATTGAACACCGGGGAGCTGTTTTTT. The chain has TRBV14 and TRBJ2-2, with D possibly being TRBD2 (5 bases). The CDR3 is made up of 14 amino acids. Deletions cut 8 bases from V and 1 base from J, with 11 bases between. Germline lookup yields CDR1 SGHDN and CDR2 FVKESK.

The chain links TRBV4-2 to TRBJ2-3; TRBD2 agrees at 9 bases. The CDR3 has 19 amino acids. The V and J ends lost 0 bases and 3 bases, in that order; junction bases with no gene match: 13. CDR1 is LGHNA, CDR2 YNFKEQ, per germline. CDR3 region: CASSQDRGWASGNTDTQYF. The CDR3 region has the DNA TGTGCCAGCAGCCAAGACCGAGGGTGGGCTAGCGGGAATACAGATACGCAGTATTTT.

In its sample, this clone was seen a few times. The chain couples TRBV7-2 to TRBJ1-2; D call uncertain. This CDR3 region has 13 residues. Trimming cost V 0 bases and J 7 bases, with 9 bases left between them. Germline V CDR1 and CDR2: SGHTA, FQGNSA. CDR3 DNA sequence: TGTGCCAGCAGCTTAGCGGCGGGGAGTGGCTACACCTTC. This translates into CASSLAAGSGYTF. The whole variable domain, filled in from reference TRBV7-2 and TRBJ1-2, reads GAGVSQSPSNKVTEKGKDVELRCDPISGHTALYWYRQSLGQGLEFLIYFQGNSAPDKSGLPSDRFSAERTGGSVSTLTIQRTQQEDSAVYLCASSLAAGSGYTFGSGTRLTVV.

This chain joins TRBV30 and TRBJ2-1; D is possibly TRBD2 (5 bases). V was cut by 4 bases and J by 4 bases, with 8 bases left in between. Germline CDR1 is GTSNPN and CDR2 is SVGIG (reference sequence). There are 12 residues in the CDR3. Here the CDR3 reads CAWTRGYNEQFF. CDR3 DNA: TGTGCCTGGACCCGAGGGTACAATGAGCAGTTCTTC.

The chain recombines TRBV29-1 with TRBJ2-3; TRBD2 aligns across 7 bases. CDR1 SQVTM and CDR2 ANQGSEA come from the germline V gene. V shed 7 bases, J shed 6 bases, and the junction held 19 bases outside the gene matches. The CDR3 spans 16 residues. The CDR3 loop reads CSERYFLAGDRDTQYF. For the CDR3, the DNA is TGCAGCGAAAGGTATTTTCTGGCGGGAGATCGGGATACGCAGTATTTT.

The chain uses TRBV9 and TRBJ2-1; TRBD2 might be the D (6 bases). The V gene lost 2 bases and the J gene lost 2 bases, with 11 bases spanning the gap. The CDR3 consists of 15 residues. Germline loops: CDR1 SGDLS, CDR2 YYNGEE. This CDR3 reads CASSVGAGTYNEQFF. The CDR3 bases are TGTGCCAGCAGCGTCGGTGCGGGAACCTACAATGAGCAGTTCTTC.

This clone was detected a few times. The chain carries TRBV7-2 and TRBJ2-7, with 8 bases that match TRBD2. Looked up from germline, CDR1 is SGHTA and CDR2 is FQGNSA. This CDR3 is 15 amino acids long. J gave up 2 bases and V 5 bases, and 8 bases lay outside the gene matches. The CDR3 loop is CASSQGAGATYEQYF. Written as DNA, the CDR3 is TGTGCCAGCAGCCAGGGAGCGGGAGCGACCTACGAGCAGTACTTC.

CDR3 region: CASSQGQGSYEQYF. CDR3 in DNA: TGCGCCAGCAGCCAAGGACAGGGATCCTACGAGCAGTACTTC. This chain joins TRBV4-3 and TRBJ2-7, with 7 bases matching TRBD1. CDR3 size: 14 residues. J lost 1 base, V lost 1 base, and 1 base had no gene match. The germline V gene encodes CDR1 LGHNA and CDR2 YSLEER.

The sample holds a few counts of this clone. V and J are TRBV7-3 and TRBJ2-1; 8 nucleotides agree with TRBD2. This CDR3 is built from 15 residues. The germline CDR1 and CDR2 sequences are SGHTA and FQGTGA. V shed 3 bases and J 4 bases; nucleotides not matched to a gene: 5. The CDR3 DNA reads TGTGCCAGCAGCTTCCTAGCGGGTACATACAATGAGCAGTTCTTC. This gives the protein CASSFLAGTYNEQFF.

The chain carries TRBV7-2 and TRBJ2-1; 8 bases match TRBD2. The CDR3 is 15 residues long. Germline assignment: CDR1 SGHTA and CDR2 FQGNSA. The V gene end was trimmed by 2 bases and the J gene end by 2 bases; junction bases not matched to a gene: 2. CDR3 nucleotide sequence: TGTGCCAGCAGCTTAACGGGGGGGCCCTACAATGAGCAGTTCTTC. Translated, it gives CASSLTGGPYNEQFF. The whole variable domain, remainder taken from reference TRBV7-2 and TRBJ2-1, is GAGVSQSPSNKVTEKGKDVELRCDPISGHTALYWYRQSLGQGLEFLIYFQGNSAPDKSGLPSDRFSAERTGGSVSTLTIQRTQQEDSAVYLCASSLTGGPYNEQFFGPGTRLTVL.

This clone occurred a few times. The chain links TRBV30 to TRBJ1-6; D is possibly TRBD1 (6 bases). The germline V and J ends were trimmed by 3 bases and 10 bases, with 10 bases remaining between them. This CDR3 is built from 12 residues. Germline V lookup: CDR1 GTSNPN, CDR2 SVGIG (reference sequence). The DNA for the CDR3 is TGTGCCTGGAGGGCAGGGGAGTCACCCCTCCACTTT. Translating gives CAWRAGESPLHF.

In its sample, this clone was seen a few times. The chain joins TRBV7-9 to TRBJ2-3; 10 bases match TRBD2. The CDR3 is 17 residues long. Germline trimming cut 0 bases from V and 4 bases from J; bases unmatched to any gene: 7. Germline CDR1 reads SEHNR; CDR2 reads FQNEAQ (reference sequence). CDR3 coding DNA: TGTGCCAGCAGCTTAGCGGGAGGAGCGGGGGGGCCAGATACGCAGTATTTT. This gives the protein CASSLAGGAGGPDTQYF.

V and J are TRBV5-1 and TRBJ2-1; TRBD2 matches 12 bases. CDR3 length equals 16 residues. The J segment lost 4 bases and the V segment lost 4 bases, leaving 6 bases of the junction unmatched. The germline CDR1 and CDR2 sequences are SGHRS and YFSETQ. The CDR3 loop reads CASSGTSGRQYNEQFF. The DNA of the CDR3 is TGCGCCAGCAGCGGCACTAGCGGGAGGCAATACAATGAGCAGTTCTTC.

V gene TRBV5-6 combines with J gene TRBJ2-2; tentative D call: TRBD1 (6 bases). From germline, CDR1 is SGHDT and CDR2 YYEEEE. V lost 0 bases and J 2 bases, leaving 8 bases between the germline ends. CDR3 size: 15 residues. The CDR3 protein is CASSLGTVNTGELFF. CDR3 coding DNA: TGTGCCAGCAGCTTGGGGACAGTTAACACCGGGGAGCTGTTTTTT.

CDR3 loop: CASQALAGPEQFF. The CDR3 bases are TGTGCCAGCCAAGCACTAGCGGGTCCTGAGCAGTTCTTC. The rearrangement uses TRBV7-9 and TRBJ2-1; 9 bases match TRBD2. Germline values: CDR1 SEHNR, CDR2 FQNEAQ (reference sequence). The CDR3 covers 13 residues. J gave up 9 bases and V 8 bases, and 8 bases lay outside the gene matches.